This TCR beta chain was retrieved from a study of molecular identifiers for immune sequencing clone quantification. Across the study: Five aliquots were made in replicates from the RNA of approximately 20,000 or 98,000 naive CD8 cells, and four were sequenced.

The germline V and J ends were trimmed by 1 base and 9 bases, with 13 bases remaining between them. CDR3 length: 14 residues. Germline V CDR1 and CDR2: SGHVS, FQNEAQ. Ten or more counts support this clonotype. Libraries of bulk TCR were made by previously described methods (with listed TCR primers). From the PCR reads, TCRdb called clonotypes with MiXCR, one entry per CDR3 protein. The sample lists about 320,000 distinct CDR3 sequences; 20% to 25% were seen once. Sorting captured naive CD8 T cells as CD8+CD4-CCR7+CD45RA+. The chain has TRBV7-8 and TRBJ1-5; D unresolved. The sequence derives from a human donor in good health. Some libraries in this study had Jurkat cell RNA spiked in. Sequences were obtained from naive CD8+ T cells from blood, with Jurkat cell RNA spiked in. The sample's subset: FACS-sorted CD8+CD4-CCR7+CD45RA+ naive T cells. The CDR3 here is CASSLEPAFMPQHF. Here the CDR3 DNA reads TGTGCCAGCAGCTTAGAACCCGCTTTTATGCCCCAGCATTTT.